The sequence of this T cell receptor beta chain was determined in a study of identical twins. V trimming: 5 bases; J trimming: 0 bases; junction bases outside the gene matches: 12. CDR3 size: 18 residues. The germline V gene has CDR1 SGHRS and CDR2 YFSETQ. TCRdb reprocessed the 5' RACE reads via MiXCR and lists one record per CDR3 protein. Here the sample spans 450,000 or so distinct CDR3 sequences, about a fifth being singletons. The sequencing sample was made of naive T cells sorted from blood. V usage is TRBV5-1 and J usage is TRBJ2-1; 9 bases map to TRBD1. The receptor was derived from a man aged 50-59 years in good health. The CDR3 bases are TGCGCCAGCAGACCGGGACAGGGTTGGGAGAGCTCCTACAATGAGCAGTTCTTC. Protein product: CASRPGQGWESSYNEQFF.